This T cell receptor (beta chain) originates from a study of brain T cells in children with intractable seizures. Findings of the study overall: Absence of clones before surgery may stem from lower sequencing depth.

Measured with immunoSEQ multiplex PCR; TCRdb has only the in-frame clones, and not every one. The data contain 340,000 or so clones, roughly 93% of them singletons. Remarks on this clone: Its antigen remains unknown.

As to time point: blood from clinic visit 5 months post-surgery; TSC patient then seizure free. The CDR3 length is 14 residues. Germline V gives CDR1 MNHEY, CDR2 SVGAGI. Trimming shortened V by 6 bases and J by 6 bases, and 16 bases separated the two germline ends. Specimen: peripheral blood, collected approximately 5 months after surgery. The rearrangement uses TRBV6-5 and TRBJ2-3; D call uncertain. The sequence was obtained from a boy under two years old with tuberous sclerosis and intractable seizures. CDR3 amino acids: CASRDPLKSDTQYF. The CDR3 nucleotides are TGTGCCAGCAGGGACCCCCTTAAGTCGGATACGCAGTATTTT.